The clone carrying this T cell receptor (beta chain) was counted at least ten times. This sample is drawn from a study of identical twins. The CDR3 totals 16 residues. CDR1 is SNHLY and CDR2 is FYNNEI in the germline V gene. V gave up 6 bases and J gave up 2 bases, with 20 bases separating them. TCRdb recomputed calls from the 5' RACE reads with MiXCR, one row per CDR3 protein. The sample shows about 240,000 distinct CDR3 sequences, about 11% of them seen only once. This chain uses TRBV2 with TRBJ2-7; perhaps TRBD1 as D (6 bases). Specimen: memory T cells sorted from blood. This TCR was recovered from a man in his forties or fifties in good health. Here the CDR3 reads CASSYLPGQSTYEQYF. CDR3 nucleotide sequence: TGTGCCAGCAGCTATTTGCCGGGACAAAGTACCTACGAGCAGTACTTC.